The present T cell receptor beta chain was sequenced within a study of vaccination and CD4 T cells after COVID-19. Study as a whole: The authors exposed cells to overlapping spike peptides derived from SARS-CoV-2, HCoV-NL63, HCoV-OC43 and HCoV-229E. In the control cultures, a CEFX pool, an HIV-1 Nef pool, or no peptide was supplied. Broader study findings: The median proportion of reactive clones detected only post-vaccination in convalescent patients was over 65%.

The Oncomine TCR Beta short-read assay sequenced DNA from cultured CD4+ T cells. TCRdb ran MiXCR on the PCR reads and lists one entry per CDR3 protein. The sample yields more than 15,000 distinct CDR3 sequences, about 63% seen once. This clonotype was seen only once. Its antigen is undetermined. Treatment of the sample: roughly 10-day PBMC culture with coronavirus spike peptide pools or control peptides (ViraFEST assay). Per well, roughly 1.9 million PBMCs were cultured in the presence of roughly 9.1 IU/ml IL-2 and approximately 10 ug/ml peptide pools. The CDR3 sequence is 12 residues long. Trimming at V came to 6 bases and at J to 9 bases, leaving 9 bases not matched to a gene. Germline assignment: CDR1 DFQATT and CDR2 SNEGSKA (reference sequence).

The sequencing sample was made of CD4+ T cells from blood, cultured in vitro. This TCR was recovered from a human donor who had recovered from COVID-19. V and J are TRBV20-1 and TRBJ2-5; 8 nucleotides match TRBD1. CDR3 nucleotides: TGCAGTGCAACGCCGGGACAGGAGGCCCAGTACTTC. This gives the protein CSATPGQEAQYF.